The 17 T cell receptor beta chains below come from one sample, sequenced in a study of T cell clonotyping in hematopoietic cell transplantation. The method was immunoSEQ multiplex PCR; TCRdb's version includes in-frame clones alone and lacks a portion of them. The data show 12,000 to 15,000 clones, less than 80% seen once. Source material: PBMCs. Receptors originate from a human donor who either received an allogeneic hematopoietic cell transplant for a myeloid malignancy or was a related donor (not recorded which). Some clones in this sample may be carry-over from other donors' samples.

A few counts support this clone. V usage is TRBV29-1 and J usage is TRBJ1-6, with D perhaps TRBD1 (5 bases). This CDR3 is 15 amino acids long. Germline V gene sequence: CDR1 SQVTM, CDR2 ANQGSEA. V shed 5 bases and J shed 5 bases, with 16 bases lying between them. In nucleotides, the CDR3 is TGCAGCGTTAGAATGAGCGGGACGGATAATTCACCCCTCCACTTT. Amino acid sequence: CSVRMSGTDNSPLHF.

This chain connects TRBV4-3 to TRBJ2-7; tentative D call: TRBD2 (5 bases). Germline-derived CDR1 and CDR2 are LGHNA and YSLEER. CDR3 size: 11 residues. V lost 3 bases to trimming and J lost 12 bases, with 12 bases between them. CDR3: CASSQGERLYF. CDR3 in DNA: TGCGCCAGCAGCCAGGGAGAGCGGCTGTACTTC.

The rearrangement links TRBV29-1 to TRBJ1-1; the D gene is possibly TRBD1 (6 bases). This CDR3 comprises 13 residues. Germline V gives CDR1 SQVTM, CDR2 ANQGSEA. Trimming cost V 8 bases and J 1 base, with 14 bases left between them. CDR3 residues: CSSPGAGNTEAFF. The DNA for the CDR3 is TGCAGCTCTCCGGGGGCAGGGAACACTGAAGCTTTCTTT.

The genes are TRBV19 and TRBJ1-3; D gene uncertain. Germline-derived CDR1 and CDR2 are LNHDA and SQIVND (reference sequence). CDR3 length: 12 amino acids. V lost 0 bases and J lost 8, with 5 bases in between. The CDR3 reads CASSIDRHTIYF. The DNA of the CDR3 is TGTGCCAGTAGTATAGATCGGCACACCATATATTTT.

In its sample, this clone was seen a few times. This chain links TRBV25-1 with TRBJ2-5; D not certain. The ends were cut back, 4 bases at V and 4 bases at J, with 7 bases in the middle. Germline loops: CDR1 MGHDK, CDR2 SYGVNS. The CDR3 covers 12 residues. CDR3 bases: TGTGCCAGCAGTGTGTACGGAGAGACCCAGTACTTC. Its protein is CASSVYGETQYF.

The V gene is TRBV25-1, the J gene TRBJ1-2, with TRBD1 identical over 7 bases. Germline-derived CDR1 and CDR2 are MGHDK and SYGVNS. There are 12 residues in the CDR3. V was pared by 6 bases and J by 11 bases, with 9 bases of the junction left unmatched. The CDR3 DNA is TGTGCCAGCAGGACAGGGACCTCATCTTACACCTTC. This gives the protein CASRTGTSSYTF.

This clone was detected a few times. The CDR3 is CASSSEYNQPQHF. Here the CDR3 DNA reads TGTGCCAGCAGTTCCGAGTACAACCAGCCCCAGCATTTT. This chain joins TRBV6-5 and TRBJ1-5; D not certain. Germline V gene sequence: CDR1 MNHEY, CDR2 SVGAGI. The CDR3 consists of 13 residues. V was cut by 4 bases and J by 7 bases, with 11 bases left in between.

The chain links TRBV28 to TRBJ1-5, with D maybe TRBD1 (5 bases). CDR3 size: 17 residues. Germline V gene lookup returns CDR1 MDHEN and CDR2 SYDVKM. V was clipped by 6 bases and J by 6 bases, with 24 bases between them. CDR3 protein: CASSIVHQGGVSQPQHF. The CDR3 region has the DNA TGTGCCAGCAGCATCGTGCATCAGGGAGGTGTTAGTCAGCCCCAGCATTTT.

The chain has TRBV30 and TRBJ1-3; D gene ambiguous. Germline V lookup: CDR1 GTSNPN, CDR2 SVGIG (reference sequence). Trimming pared 0 bases from V and 2 bases from J, leaving 17 bases between. This CDR3 is 17 amino acids long. CDR3: CAWSVLVYRDPGNTIYF. DNA of the CDR3: TGTGCCTGGAGTGTACTAGTCTACAGAGATCCTGGAAACACCATATATTTT.

The CDR3 loop reads CASSHRDRGVHQPQHF. In DNA form, the CDR3 reads TGTGCCAGCAGTCACCGGGACAGGGGAGTTCATCAGCCCCAGCATTTT. The rearrangement links TRBV28 to TRBJ1-5; 10 positions match TRBD1. There are 16 residues in the CDR3. The germline V gene has CDR1 MDHEN and CDR2 SYDVKM. Losses at the gene ends were 5 bases for V and 5 bases for J; bases not matched to a gene: 9. The full variable domain, with the rest looked up from reference TRBV28 and TRBJ1-5, is DVKVTQSSRYLVKRTGEKVFLECVQDMDHENMFWYRQDPGLGLRLIYFSYDVKMKEKGDIPEGYSVSREKKERFSLILESASTNQTSMYLCASSHRDRGVHQPQHFGDGTRLSIL.

The V call is TRBV11-2, the J call TRBJ2-5; D not resolved. CDR1 is SGHAT and CDR2 is FQNNGV in the germline V gene. There are 11 residues in the CDR3. V lost 4 bases and J 1 base, leaving 1 base between the germline ends. CDR3 nucleotides: TGTGCCAGCAGCTCCCAAGAGACCCAGTACTTC. Translated, it gives CASSSQETQYF.

The count of this clone is one. The genes are TRBV5-4 and TRBJ2-3; TRBD1 matches 9 bases. Germline CDR1 and CDR2: SGHNT and YYREEE (reference sequence). The ends lost 1 base at V and 10 bases at J; junction bases unmatched: 10. This CDR3 has 15 amino acids. DNA of the CDR3: TGTGCCAGCAGCTTGTTGGACAGGGGCCTTTTACCGCAGTATTTT. Translating gives CASSLLDRGLLPQYF.

This clone was observed a single time. The chain carries TRBV28 and TRBJ1-1, with D hard to call. The germline CDR1 and CDR2 sequences are MDHEN and SYDVKM. Trimming removed 10 bases from V and 1 base from J, with 10 bases in between. This CDR3 region has 12 residues. CDR3 coding DNA: TGTGCCACAGGTGGAGGGAACACTGAAGCTTTCTTT. Protein sequence: CATGGGNTEAFF.

The chain links TRBV4-1 to TRBJ1-5; 7 bases are a match to TRBD1. The length of the CDR3 is 15 residues. V lost 3 bases to trimming and J lost 5 bases; unmatched junction nucleotides: 7. The germline CDR1 and CDR2 sequences are MGHRA and YSYEKL. The CDR3 DNA sequence: TGCGCCAGCAGCCATCACCAGGGGGGAGATCAGCCCCAGCATTTT. Its protein product is CASSHHQGGDQPQHF.

The sample holds a few counts of this clone. The chain recombines TRBV13 with TRBJ2-2; 8 bases are a match to TRBD2. The CDR3 totals 16 residues. With 5 bases clipped from V and 0 bases from J, the junction kept 5 bases outside the gene matches. Germline CDR1 reads PRHDT; CDR2 reads FYEKMQ (reference sequence). Written as DNA, the CDR3 is TGTGCCAGCAGCCCCTGGACTAGCACGAACACCGGGGAGCTGTTTTTT. Its translation is CASSPWTSTNTGELFF.

The chain uses TRBV6-5 and TRBJ1-5; unclear D gene. V shed 4 bases and J shed 4 bases, with 11 bases lying between them. There are 14 residues in the CDR3. Germline CDR1 reads MNHEY; CDR2 reads SVGAGI. The CDR3 coding sequence is TGTGCCAGCAGTTTTCACCGCGATAATCAGCCCCAGCATTTT. Its translation: CASSFHRDNQPQHF.

The sample holds a few counts of this clone. Given a much more abundant clone one base away, this may be a read error. V is TRBV11-1 and J is TRBJ1-1; D is unresolved. Trimming took off 2 bases at V and 1 base at J, with 8 bases between the two ends. There are 14 residues in the CDR3. Germline V gene sequence: CDR1 SGHAT, CDR2 FQDESV (reference sequence). CDR3 sequence reads: CASSLRNRNTEAFF. DNA for the CDR3: TGTGCCAGCAGCTTAAGAAACAGGAACACTGAAGCTTTCTTT.